This T cell receptor beta chain emerged from a study of blood T cells in healthy people across ages (dated by TCRdb to the mid-2010s). Background on the whole study: Template switching captured roughly one uniquely barcoded TCR beta cDNA molecule per two T cells in model experiments. Four age groups were formed from the donors: young (average approximately 15 years), middle-aged (around 40), aged (around 68) and long-lived (more than 75). Two additional independent replicas of 1 million unique cDNA reads from the same blood draw were analyzed for two donors (one aged 18 to 30 and one aged 80 or older). To track age-related changes in TCR beta repertoire diversity, the study relied on deep sequencing normalized with unique cDNA molecular identifiers. To avoid experimental bias, donors of different ages were spread randomly across the sequencing lanes.

The germline V gene encodes CDR1 SEHNR and CDR2 FQNEAQ (reference sequence). V is pared back by 9 bases and J by 5 bases, with 17 bases lying between the germline termini. From the cysteine up to the phenylalanine, the CDR3 has a length of 13 residues. The CDR3 DNA has 39 bases and is translated from base 1. Receptor libraries were prepared by 5' RACE. This sample was sequenced with an Illumina HiSeq 2500. A second PCR of roughly 7 to 11 cycles was performed with a sample-barcoded 5' primer and a J-beta primer mix. A template-switch 5' adaptor carrying 12 random nucleotides introduced a unique molecular identifier onto each TCR beta cDNA molecule. Each sample yielded at least 2.5 million CDR3-containing paired-end reads. All of the RNA was converted into first-strand cDNA using the Mint cDNA synthesis kit, with a TRBC-specific oligonucleotide serving as the primer. Following uracil-DNA glycosylase treatment, all cDNA underwent a first 18-cycle PCR with the universal primers M1SS and BC2_uni_R. The original pipeline was this. Normalization of each sample was performed by random selection of 1 million high-quality reads, each carrying a distinct molecular identifier. Instead of being binned into consensus sequences, reads that shared molecular identifiers were thrown out. MiTCR, set to a Q25 quality threshold and the strictest error-elimination algorithm, was used for CDR3 identification, clonotype clustering and error correction. A nonparametric unseen species model using Euler transformation provided a lower-bound estimate of total TCR beta diversity. Through fastp at Q25 and MiXCR, TCRdb rebuilt clones from the public reads, retaining in-frame beta chains. A single entry per CDR3 protein holds the most common genes and DNA from its merged rows. The V and J calls were not made by the authors but by TCRdb's processing. The table for this sample lists some 900,000 distinct CDR3 sequences; 45% to 50% of them were counted only once. 13% of the sample is in the top ten clones.

Donors were around 37 systemically healthy Caucasian individuals from Russia aged about 6 to 100 years. About 9.1 milliliters of peripheral blood were collected from each donor into EDTA-treated Vacutainer tubes. Ficoll-Paque density-gradient centrifugation was used to isolate PBMCs, with at least 7 million per sample. Total RNA, at least 6 micrograms per sample, was extracted from PBMCs with Trizol reagent. For every donor, an aliquot of PBMCs went through flow cytometry to measure the percentages of naive CD45RAhigh/CD27high T cells. Remarks on this clonotype: Its antigen is unknown. No base-level quality is on record; no much larger clone is a single base apart.

Broad study findings and their caveats: Bulk unsorted PBMC profiling prevented conclusive comparison of naive and antigen-experienced compartments. The long-lived group showed more naive CD4+ T cells, fewer expanded clones and increased TCR diversity than the aged group, suggesting age selection. Observed TCR beta diversity correlated strongly with the percentage of naive T cells measured by flow cytometry. As age increased, observed TCR beta diversity per million T cells dropped in a roughly linear way, and a significant reduction was already evident by age about 40. Total diversity estimates from one million sequenced T cells were considered lower bounds and underestimates. The CMV infection status of donors was not known, potentially confounding age-related changes in expanded clonotypes.

The sample comprised blood. The rearranged chain carries TRBV7-9 and TRBJ2-7; no D gene is confidently identified. The TCR sequence derives from a man younger than 45 in good health. The encoded CDR3 is CASSPPRSHEQYF. The nucleotide sequence reads as follows: TGTGCCAGTTCTCCCCCCAGATCCCACGAGCAGTACTTC.